This TCR beta chain was sequenced for a study of monozygotic twins with inflammatory bowel disease. The CDR3 covers 13 residues. Germline CDR1 reads SNHLY; CDR2 reads FYNNEI. TCRdb re-called the 5' RACE reads and shows each CDR3 protein once, DNA omitted. This table lists approximately 400,000 distinct CDR3 sequences. This receptor was taken from a human donor with ulcerative colitis or Crohn's disease, or a healthy co-twin of an affected twin (not recorded which). Input material: blood. The rearrangement uses TRBV2 and TRBJ1-2. The CDR3 sequence is CASSLGPQGGYTF.